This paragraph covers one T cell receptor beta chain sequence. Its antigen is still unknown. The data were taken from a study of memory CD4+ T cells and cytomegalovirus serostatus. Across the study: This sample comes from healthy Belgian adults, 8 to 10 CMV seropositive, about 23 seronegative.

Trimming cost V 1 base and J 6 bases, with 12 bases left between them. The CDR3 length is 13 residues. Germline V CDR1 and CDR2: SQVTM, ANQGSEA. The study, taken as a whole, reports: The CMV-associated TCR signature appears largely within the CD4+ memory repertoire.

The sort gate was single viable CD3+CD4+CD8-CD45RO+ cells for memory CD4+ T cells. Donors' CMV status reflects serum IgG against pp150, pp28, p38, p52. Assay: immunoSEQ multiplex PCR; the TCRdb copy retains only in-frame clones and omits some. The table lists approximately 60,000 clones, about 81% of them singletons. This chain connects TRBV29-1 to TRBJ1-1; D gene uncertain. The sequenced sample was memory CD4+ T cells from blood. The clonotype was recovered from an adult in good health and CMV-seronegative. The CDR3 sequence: CSVEVSGRAEAFF. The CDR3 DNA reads TGCAGCGTTGAAGTTTCGGGTCGGGCTGAAGCTTTCTTT.